These 21 T cell receptor beta chains were all obtained from the same sample, sequenced in a study of T cell changes during pregnancy in multiple sclerosis. The method was immunoSEQ multiplex PCR; TCRdb's version includes in-frame clones alone and lacks a portion of them. This sample has about 92,000 clones, with 92% found just once. The sequences come from peripheral blood, collected in the first trimester of pregnancy. Receptor source: a female donor with multiple sclerosis, enrolled in a pregnancy study.

This clone has only one observation. The V gene is TRBV5-1, the J gene TRBJ2-5; TRBD2 matches 14 bases. Germline lookup yields CDR1 SGHRS and CDR2 YFSETQ. V lost 1 base and J lost 2; bases outside the gene matches: 7. CDR3 length: 18 amino acids. Written as DNA, the CDR3 is TGCGCCAGCAGCTTGTCGAGAGGACTAGCGGGAGGACAAGAGACCCAGTACTTC. This encodes CASSLSRGLAGGQETQYF.

For the CDR3, the DNA is TGTGCCACCAGCAGAGGGACAGGGGCCACAAGCTCTGGAAACACCATATATTTT. Its protein product is CATSRGTGATSSGNTIYF. The V and J genes are TRBV15 and TRBJ1-3; 9 bases line up with TRBD1. V was clipped by 1 base and J by 0 bases; unmatched bases: 7. This CDR3 region has 18 residues. Germline assignment: CDR1 LNHNV and CDR2 YYDKDF (reference sequence). The full variable domain, in which reference TRBV15 and TRBJ1-3 provide the parts outside the CDR3, is DAMVIQNPRYQVTQFGKPVTLSCSQTLNHNVMYWYQQKSSQAPKLLFHYYDKDFNNEADTPDNFQSRRPNTSFCFLDIRSPGLGDTAMYLCATSRGTGATSSGNTIYFGEGSWLTVV.

The chain combines TRBV5-4 with TRBJ2-2; 7 bases line up with TRBD2. In germline, CDR1 is SGHNT, CDR2 YYREEE (reference sequence). The CDR3 has 16 amino acids. V lost 3 bases, J lost 0 bases, and 5 bases stayed unmatched. The CDR3 here is CASSSASGANTGELFF. CDR3 DNA sequence: TGTGCCAGCAGCTCCGCTAGCGGAGCGAACACCGGGGAGCTGTTTTTT.

The chain employs TRBV5-1 and TRBJ1-1; 9 nucleotides align to TRBD1. This CDR3 is 15 amino acids long. Trimming cost V 0 bases and J 4 bases; bases outside gene matches: 4. Germline V lookup: CDR1 SGHRS, CDR2 YFSETQ. CDR3 in amino acids: CASSLGVTGGTEAFF. For the CDR3, the DNA is TGCGCCAGCAGCTTGGGGGTGACAGGGGGCACTGAAGCTTTCTTT.

This clone was seen more than once but under ten times. The rearrangement uses TRBV10-1 and TRBJ1-5; D is unclear. Trimming shortened V by 8 bases and J by 4 bases, and 12 bases separated the two germline ends. CDR1 is WNHNN, CDR2 SYGVQD, per germline (reference sequence). CDR3 length: 13 residues. CDR3: CASLVGINQPQHF. The CDR3 nucleotides are TGCGCCAGCCTGGTCGGGATTAATCAGCCCCAGCATTTT.

The V and J genes are TRBV19 and TRBJ1-5; 8 bases match TRBD1. Per the germline V gene, CDR1 is LNHDA and CDR2 is SQIVND (reference sequence). The CDR3 covers 17 residues. V was clipped by 4 bases and J by 2 bases; unmatched bases: 10. This CDR3 is CASSKRTGRMGNQPQHF. The CDR3 region has the DNA TGTGCCAGTAGTAAGAGGACAGGGCGGATGGGCAATCAGCCCCAGCATTTT.

This rearrangement joins TRBV5-1 to TRBJ2-7, with 13 bases matching TRBD2. The trim removed 0 bases at V and 3 bases at J, leaving 6 bases unmatched. CDR1 and CDR2 from the germline V gene are SGHRS and YFSETQ. The CDR3 has 17 residues. The CDR3 is CASSLGLAGGEGYEQYF. CDR3 sequence (DNA): TGCGCCAGCAGCTTGGGACTAGCGGGAGGAGAGGGCTACGAGCAGTACTTC. The whole variable domain, filled in from reference TRBV5-1 and TRBJ2-7, reads KAGVTQTPRYLIKTRGQQVTLSCSPISGHRSVSWYQQTPGQGLQFLFEYFSETQRNKGNFPGRFSGRQFSNSRSEMNVSTLELGDSALYLCASSLGLAGGEGYEQYFGPGTRLTVT.

The chain links TRBV6-5 to TRBJ2-1; D possibly corresponds to TRBD1 (5 bases). CDR3 length: 15 residues. The V and J ends lost 5 bases and 7 bases respectively, with 18 bases between them. Germline V gene lookup returns CDR1 MNHEY and CDR2 SVGAGI. The CDR3 DNA reads as TGTGCCAGCAGTCGAGTAGCAGGGTTCGGAAATGAGCAGTTCTTC. This gives the protein CASSRVAGFGNEQFF.

The rearrangement links TRBV5-1 to TRBJ2-7; 7 bases are shared with TRBD2. The length of the CDR3 is 15 residues. Germline CDR1 is SGHRS and CDR2 is YFSETQ. V was pared by 0 bases and J by 5 bases, with 8 bases of the junction left unmatched. The CDR3 here is CASSLGAGVKNEQYF. In DNA form, the CDR3 reads TGCGCCAGCAGCTTGGGGGCGGGAGTGAAAAACGAGCAGTACTTC.

This chain links TRBV6-5 with TRBJ1-1, with D possibly TRBD1 on 6 matching bases. Germline V gives CDR1 MNHEY, CDR2 SVGAGI. The CDR3 consists of 14 residues. The germline V and J ends were trimmed by 1 base and 4 bases, with 10 bases remaining between them. CDR3 sequence (DNA): TGTGCCAGCAGTTACTACGAAGGGGGCACTGAAGCTTTCTTT. This translates into CASSYYEGGTEAFF.

V usage is TRBV9 and J usage is TRBJ2-3; 14 bases fit TRBD2. This CDR3 has 21 amino acids. Trimming at V came to 3 bases and at J to 0 bases, leaving 15 bases not matched to a gene. CDR1 is SGDLS and CDR2 is YYNGEE in the germline V gene. CDR3 amino acids: CASSAQTTSGRVMGSTDTQYF. CDR3 nucleotide sequence: TGTGCCAGCAGCGCCCAAACGACTAGCGGGAGGGTCATGGGCAGCACAGATACGCAGTATTTT.

Only one count was recorded for this clone. The chain employs TRBV15 and TRBJ2-1, with no clear D. Trimming left V 6 bases short and J 3 bases short, with 15 bases between. The CDR3 runs to 15 residues. The germline V gene has CDR1 LNHNV and CDR2 YYDKDF (reference sequence). Written as DNA, the CDR3 is TGTGCCACCAGACCGAAACGAGGTGACTACAATGAGCAGTTCTTC. This sequence encodes CATRPKRGDYNEQFF.

V and J are TRBV5-6 and TRBJ2-3, with a tentative D call TRBD1 (5 bases). This CDR3 has 17 amino acids. Germline assignment: CDR1 SGHDT and CDR2 YYEEEE. V lost 0 bases and J 3 bases, leaving 17 bases between the germline ends. The CDR3 nucleotides read TGTGCCAGCAGCTTGGCCTCAGGGCTCGACTCGACAGATACGCAGTATTTT. Translating it yields CASSLASGLDSTDTQYF.

The chain combines TRBV6-6 with TRBJ2-7; D uncertain. Germline loops: CDR1 MNHNY, CDR2 SVGAGI (reference sequence). The CDR3 consists of 15 residues. Trimming removed 10 bases at V and 3 bases at J, with 22 bases between. The CDR3 spells CAIQPRAHSGYEQYF. The CDR3, as DNA: TGTGCCATCCAACCTAGAGCCCATTCGGGCTACGAGCAGTACTTC.

The chain joins TRBV5-1 to TRBJ2-7, with D perhaps matching TRBD1 (5 bases). V lost 5 bases and J 0 bases, leaving 12 bases between the germline ends. The CDR3 totals 14 residues. CDR1 and CDR2 from the germline V gene are SGHRS and YFSETQ. CDR3 nucleotides: TGCGCCAGCAGATTAGAAAGGGGCTCCTACGAGCAGTACTTC. It encodes CASRLERGSYEQYF.

V and J are TRBV5-8 and TRBJ1-5; D possibly corresponds to TRBD1 (6 bases). This CDR3 has 16 amino acids. Germline V gene lookup returns CDR1 SGHTS and CDR2 YDEGEE. Trimming cost V 4 bases and J 2 bases, with 16 bases left between them. Here the CDR3 reads CASSPSGVSGNQPQHF. CDR3 in DNA: TGTGCCAGCAGCCCATCAGGGGTTTCGGGCAATCAGCCCCAGCATTTT.

The chain uses TRBV25-1 and TRBJ2-5; 8 bases map to TRBD1. With 6 bases clipped from V and 3 bases from J, the junction kept 3 bases outside the gene matches. This CDR3 spans 13 amino acids. Per the germline V gene, CDR1 is MGHDK and CDR2 is SYGVNS. This CDR3 reads CASSDRGKETQYF. The CDR3 DNA reads TGTGCCAGCAGCGACAGGGGCAAAGAGACCCAGTACTTC.

V usage is TRBV28 and J usage is TRBJ2-1; D call uncertain. CDR3 length: 13 amino acids. Trimming removed 5 bases from V and 10 bases from J, with 15 bases in between. Germline V gene data show CDR1 as MDHEN and CDR2 as SYDVKM. CDR3 sequence (DNA): TGTGCCAGCAGTCCCCTGGTCGCACTCGAGCAGTTCTTC. Its protein is CASSPLVALEQFF.

This chain joins TRBV28 and TRBJ1-4; no clear D. CDR1 and CDR2 (germline): MDHEN, SYDVKM. V was shortened by 3 bases and J by 7 bases, with 12 bases between the two germline ends. The length of the CDR3 is 14 residues. CDR3 in DNA: TGTGCCAGCAGTTTGCTATCACTAGGTGAAAAACTGTTTTTT. This codes for CASSLLSLGEKLFF.

The rearrangement links TRBV4-2 to TRBJ2-1, with 11 bases fitting TRBD2. There are 17 residues in the CDR3. Trimming took 6 bases from V and 0 from J; bases not matched to a gene: 7. Germline V gene sequence: CDR1 LGHNA, CDR2 YNFKEQ. CDR3 protein: CASSWVAGGASYNEQFF. Written as DNA, the CDR3 is TGTGCCAGCAGTTGGGTAGCGGGAGGGGCCTCCTACAATGAGCAGTTCTTC.

This chain joins TRBV7-2 and TRBJ2-7; 8 bases are a match to TRBD2. The CDR3 length is 15 residues. CDR1 and CDR2 from the germline V gene are SGHTA and FQGNSA. The ends lost 1 base at V and 0 bases at J; junction bases unmatched: 2. CDR3 DNA: TGTGCCAGCAGCTTAGAAGGGACTAGCTCCTACGAGCAGTACTTC. It translates to CASSLEGTSSYEQYF.